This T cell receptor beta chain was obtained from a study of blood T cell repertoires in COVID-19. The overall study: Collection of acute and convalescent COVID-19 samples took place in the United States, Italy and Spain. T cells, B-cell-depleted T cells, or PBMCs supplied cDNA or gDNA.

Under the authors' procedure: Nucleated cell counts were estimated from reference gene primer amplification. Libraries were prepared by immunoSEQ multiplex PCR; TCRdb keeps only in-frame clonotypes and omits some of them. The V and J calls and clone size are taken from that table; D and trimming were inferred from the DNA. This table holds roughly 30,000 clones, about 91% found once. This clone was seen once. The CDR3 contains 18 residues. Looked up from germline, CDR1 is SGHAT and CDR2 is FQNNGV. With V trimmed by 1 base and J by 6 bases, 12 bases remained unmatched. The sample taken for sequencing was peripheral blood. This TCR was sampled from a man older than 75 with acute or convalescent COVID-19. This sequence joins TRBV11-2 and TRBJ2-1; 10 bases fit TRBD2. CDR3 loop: CASSLGPTSGTTLNEQFF. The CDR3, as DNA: TGTGCCAGCAGCTTAGGCCCCACTAGCGGGACCACCCTCAATGAGCAGTTCTTC.